Listed here is a single TCR beta chain. No antigen is known for it. This entry is derived from a study of cytomegalovirus exposure and HLA in healthy donors. A multiplex PCR was run with 60 Vbeta primers and 13 Jbeta primers. Some clones are missing from TCRdb's copy, which holds only in-frame ones; the method was immunoSEQ multiplex PCR. This repertoire shows about 190,000 clones, 75% to 85% found once; its top ten account for around 2%. V was pared by 5 bases and J by 9 bases, with 10 bases of the junction left unmatched. This CDR3 has 16 amino acids. Germline values: CDR1 SGHVS, CDR2 FNYEAQ. Study results and limitations: High specificity and sensitivity for cytomegalovirus status were reported for the classifier. Several of the most significant clusters were apparently associated with common viral pathogens in a later analysis.

The sequenced material came from PBMCs. The V and J genes are TRBV7-6 and TRBJ1-6; 10 bases align to TRBD1. The receptor's source is a woman aged 18-35 years in good health and CMV-seropositive. The CDR3 DNA is TGTGCCAGCAGCCCCGACCTGGGACAGGGGCTTTCACCCCTCCACTTT. Its translation is CASSPDLGQGLSPLHF. The full variable domain, with the rest looked up from reference TRBV7-6 and TRBJ1-6, is GAGVSQSPRYKVTKRGQDVALRCDPISGHVSLYWYRQALGQGPEFLTYFNYEAQQDKSGLPNDRFSAERPEGSISTLTIQRTEQRDSAMYRCASSPDLGQGLSPLHFGNGTRLTVT.